A single sample gave rise to the 11 T cell receptor beta chains below, sequenced in a study of blood T cells in healthy people across ages. Through a sample-barcoded 5' primer and a J-beta primer mix, a second PCR was run for 7 to 11 cycles. TCRdb reprocessed the 5' RACE reads via MiXCR and lists one record per CDR3 protein. The sample yields 580,000 or so distinct CDR3 sequences, about 45% seen once. Specimen: blood. All receptors derive from an older man in good health.

The chain uses TRBV12-3 or TRBV12-4 and TRBJ1-3; tentative D call: TRBD1 (6 bases). The CDR3 contains 14 residues. The V end lost 2 bases, the J end lost 4 bases, and 9 bases lay between the germline ends. The CDR3 sequence is CASSLSRGGNTIYF. In nucleotides, the CDR3 is TGTGCCAGCAGTTTAAGCAGGGGAGGAAACACCATATATTTT.

This clonotype came up a few times. J is TRBJ2-1 and V is TRBV30; 11 bases are shared with TRBD2. The CDR3 covers 16 residues. Germline CDR1 reads GTSNPN; CDR2 reads SVGIG (reference sequence). Losses at the gene ends were 4 bases for V and 8 bases for J; bases not matched to a gene: 13. The CDR3 DNA is TGTGCCTGGAACGTAAGAACTAGCGGGAGCTGGCATGAGCAGTTCTTC. This encodes CAWNVRTSGSWHEQFF.

The chain employs TRBV20-1 and TRBJ2-2, with D possibly being TRBD2 (6 bases). V was clipped by 6 bases and J by 1 base, with 15 bases between them. Per the germline V gene, CDR1 is DFQATT and CDR2 is SNEGSKA (reference sequence). The CDR3 is 15 amino acids. The CDR3 sequence is CSAGPGGGNTGELFF. CDR3 sequence (DNA): TGCAGTGCGGGCCCTGGGGGAGGGAACACCGGGGAGCTGTTTTTT.

The chain is built from TRBV3-1 and TRBJ2-1; TRBD2 matches 10 bases. The J call may be faulty, since TRBJ2-7 better matches the DNA end. The CDR3 totals 19 residues. Germline V CDR1 and CDR2: LGHDT, YNNKEL (reference sequence). The CDR3 reads CASSQDWASGGPTYNEQYF. The CDR3 nucleotides are TGTGCCAGCAGCCAGGATTGGGCTAGCGGGGGACCCACCTACAATGAGCAGTACTTC.

The table lists this clonotype with a count of one. The chain recombines TRBV6-2 or TRBV6-3 with TRBJ2-1, with 7 bases aligning to TRBD1. The CDR3 has 13 amino acids. The ends lost 2 bases at V and 10 bases at J; junction bases unmatched: 5. The germline V gene encodes CDR1 MNHEY and CDR2 SVGEGT. The CDR3 is CASSYGETGEQFF. The CDR3 DNA follows: TGTGCCAGCAGTTACGGGGAGACAGGGGAGCAGTTCTTC.

The chain recombines TRBV7-9 with TRBJ2-5; possibly TRBD1 for D (5 bases). Germline CDR1 SEHNR, CDR2 FQNEAQ (reference sequence). V lost 1 base and J lost 5, with 20 bases in between. CDR3 size: 17 residues. CDR3 nucleotides: TGTGCCAGCAGCTTAGGGGCTGGGGCTCTCGTGGCGGAGACCCAGTACTTC. This encodes CASSLGAGALVAETQYF.

The chain links TRBV20-1 to TRBJ1-2; TRBD1 might be the D (6 bases). CDR3 length: 12 amino acids. Germline-derived CDR1 and CDR2 are DFQATT and SNEGSKA (reference sequence). Trimming took off 0 bases at V and 7 bases at J, with 9 bases between the two ends. DNA for the CDR3: TGCAGTGCTAGAGAACCAGGGGTTGGCTACACCTTC. Translated, it gives CSAREPGVGYTF.

The genes are TRBV7-9 and TRBJ2-1, with D perhaps TRBD1 (6 bases). Germline V gene data show CDR1 as SEHNR and CDR2 as FQNEAQ (reference sequence). The CDR3 consists of 14 residues. The V end was cut by 3 bases, the J end by 10 bases, with 16 bases between. The CDR3 loop is CASSFGTTSGEQFF. In DNA form, the CDR3 reads TGTGCCAGCAGCTTCGGGACAACATCGGGGGAGCAGTTCTTC.

The V and J genes are TRBV28 and TRBJ2-1; 7 nucleotides match TRBD1. CDR1 is MDHEN and CDR2 is SYDVKM in the germline V gene. V dropped 5 bases and J dropped 8; count of bases not matched to a gene: 15. The CDR3 runs to 16 residues. DNA for the CDR3: TGTGCCAGCAGTCACCAGTTGGGGCAGGGGGTTGATGAGCAGTTCTTC. Translated, it gives CASSHQLGQGVDEQFF.

This clonotype turned up a few times. The CDR3 nucleotides are TGTGCCAGCAGTGAACCGGGACAACGTGGTACGCAGTATTTT. Encoded protein: CASSEPGQRGTQYF. V gene TRBV25-1 combines with J gene TRBJ2-3, with D possibly being TRBD1 (6 bases). The CDR3 is made up of 14 amino acids. The V end was cut by 2 bases, the J end by 8 bases, with 14 bases between. Per the germline V gene, CDR1 is MGHDK and CDR2 is SYGVNS.

About this clonotype: Being one base from a much bigger clone, this may be a read error. The chain uses TRBV6-5 and TRBJ1-6, with D uncertain. CDR1 and CDR2 from the germline V gene are MNHEY and SVGAGI. This CDR3 region has 13 residues. The CDR3 sequence: CVSSSLLGSPLHF. The CDR3 DNA reads as TGTGTCAGCAGTTCGTTGCTGGGATCACCCCTCCACTTT.